The TCR beta chain described here comes from a study of blood T cell repertoires in COVID-19. On the study more broadly: Sites in the United States, Italy and Spain provided acute and convalescent COVID-19 samples.

This CDR3 is built from 14 residues. The germline gives CDR1 SGHTA, CDR2 FQGNSA. V lost 1 base, J lost 3 bases, and 2 bases stayed unmatched. The data were produced by immunoSEQ multiplex PCR, yet TCRdb's version contains in-frame clones alone and is incomplete. The sample yields about 100,000 clones, 90% to 95% seen once. The specimen was peripheral blood. The chain is built from TRBV7-2 and TRBJ1-2; the match to TRBD1 covers 7 bases. This receptor was identified in a man between 60 and 75 years old with acute or convalescent COVID-19. The CDR3 sequence is CASSLVGQDYGYTF. DNA for the CDR3: TGTGCCAGCAGCTTAGTAGGACAGGACTATGGCTACACCTTC.